Listed here are 24 T cell receptor beta chains from one sample, sequenced in a study of cytotoxic CD8 clonotypes in ibrutinib-treated CLL. Sequencing used immunoSEQ multiplex PCR; TCRdb keeps in-frame clones, though not all of them. This sample yields about 140,000 clones, of which 76% are seen a single time; roughly 4.7% belongs to the top ten. This material consisted of PBMCs, taken after 24 months of ibrutinib treatment. The source is a human donor with chronic lymphocytic leukemia.

The rearrangement joins TRBV12-5 to TRBJ2-1; 10 positions agree with TRBD2. Germline V gives CDR1 LGHNT, CDR2 FRNRAP. Trimming took 3 bases from V and 2 from J; bases not matched to a gene: 13. The CDR3 has 19 residues. CDR3 nucleotides: TGTGCTAGTGGTTTCCGACCCACCGGGCTAGCGGGGGCCTACAATGAGCAGTTCTTC. Protein: CASGFRPTGLAGAYNEQFF.

This rearrangement joins TRBV19 to TRBJ2-7; D is unclear. The V gene lost 5 bases and the J gene lost 3 bases, with 11 bases spanning the gap. Germline CDR1 is LNHDA and CDR2 is SQIVND (reference sequence). This CDR3 region has 13 residues. The CDR3 coding sequence is TGTGCCAGTAGTCCCTCCGGCGGCTACGAGCAGTACTTC. As protein: CASSPSGGYEQYF. Complete variable domain (other parts from reference TRBV19 and TRBJ2-7): DGGITQSPKYLFRKEGQNVTLSCEQNLNHDAMYWYRQDPGQGLRLIYYSQIVNDFQKGDIAEGYSVSREKKESFPLTVTSAQKNPTAFYLCASSPSGGYEQYFGPGTRLTVT.

The rearrangement uses TRBV19 and TRBJ1-1; D is possibly TRBD1 (6 bases). Germline CDR1 is LNHDA and CDR2 is SQIVND (reference sequence). The CDR3 spans 13 residues. Trimming shortened V by 4 bases and J by 6 bases, and 12 bases separated the two germline ends. CDR3 sequence (DNA): TGTGCCAGTAGTACAACAGGGTTCGCTGAAGCTTTCTTT. It encodes CASSTTGFAEAFF.

This sequence joins TRBV20-1 and TRBJ2-7; D unresolved. Germline V gene sequence: CDR1 DFQATT, CDR2 SNEGSKA (reference sequence). Trimming removed 5 bases at V and 3 bases at J, with 8 bases between. CDR3 length equals 11 residues. The CDR3 DNA reads as TGCAGTGCTGCCCGAAACTACGAGCAGTACTTC. Translation: CSAARNYEQYF.

The J gene is TRBJ1-2, the V gene TRBV6-5; D may be TRBD1 (6 bases). V lost 6 bases, J lost 2 bases, and 16 bases lay in between. The germline CDR1 and CDR2 sequences are MNHEY and SVGAGI. The CDR3 totals 15 residues. The CDR3 coding sequence is TGTGCCAGCAGCCGCCCCGGGACACCCAACTATGGCTACACCTTC. Translation: CASSRPGTPNYGYTF.

The CDR3 coding sequence is TGTGCCAGCAGCTTGGGTCGGCCCATGTGGGAAAAACTGTTTTTT. Protein: CASSLGRPMWEKLFF. The V call is TRBV5-4, the J call TRBJ1-4; no clear D. Trimming pared 0 bases from V and 8 bases from J, leaving 14 bases between. The CDR3 runs to 15 residues. Germline lookup yields CDR1 SGHNT and CDR2 YYREEE (reference sequence).

The chain carries TRBV6-6 and TRBJ1-6; 9 bases line up with TRBD1. Trimming removed 0 bases from V and 8 bases from J; junction bases left unmatched: 2. The CDR3 totals 15 residues. Germline CDR1 MNHNY, CDR2 SVGAGI (reference sequence). The CDR3 coding sequence is TGTGCCAGCAGTTACTCAAGACAGGGGGATTCACCCCTCCACTTT. This gives the protein CASSYSRQGDSPLHF.

The V gene is TRBV4-3, the J gene TRBJ2-7; no firm D call. The CDR3 has 15 residues. Germline CDR1 LGHNA, CDR2 YSLEER. Trimming took off 3 bases at V and 3 bases at J, with 15 bases between the two ends. Here the CDR3 reads CASSHDRSGFYEQYF. The CDR3, as DNA: TGCGCCAGCAGCCATGATAGGAGTGGGTTCTACGAGCAGTACTTC.

The chain employs TRBV7-9 and TRBJ2-4; the D gene could be TRBD1 or TRBD2 (5 bases each). In germline, CDR1 is SEHNR, CDR2 FQNEAQ (reference sequence). The CDR3 has 14 amino acids. Trimming pared 5 bases from V and 10 bases from J, leaving 18 bases between. The CDR3 here is CASSPAWDLRIQYF. The CDR3 DNA reads as TGTGCCAGCAGCCCCGCGTGGGACCTAAGGATTCAGTACTTC.

The rearrangement links TRBV11-2 to TRBJ2-7; D may be TRBD2 (5 bases). V lost 5 bases and J lost 9, with 20 bases in between. The CDR3 spans 14 residues. Germline V CDR1 and CDR2: SGHAT, FQNNGV. This CDR3 is CASSPQDLPLGQYF. The CDR3 coding sequence is TGTGCCAGCAGCCCCCAGGACTTGCCCCTAGGGCAGTACTTC.

This clone was observed a few times. The rearrangement joins TRBV29-1 to TRBJ1-6; a possible D gene is TRBD1 (5 bases). The germline CDR1 and CDR2 sequences are SQVTM and ANQGSEA. V gave up 6 bases and J gave up 0 bases, with 12 bases separating them. The CDR3 runs 15 residues. The CDR3 sequence: CSVRDGSSYNSPLHF. Here the CDR3 DNA reads TGCAGCGTACGGGACGGGAGCTCCTATAATTCACCCCTCCACTTT.

This clone was picked up a small number of times. The same CDR3 can be traced to other DNA sequences in this sample. V is TRBV30 and J is TRBJ2-7, with D possibly matching TRBD2 (5 bases). V dropped 3 bases and J dropped 2 bases, with 8 bases sitting between them. This CDR3 contains 12 residues. Germline values: CDR1 GTSNPN, CDR2 SVGIG (reference sequence). CDR3 DNA: TGTGCCTGGAGCCCCGGGACCTACGAGCAGTACTTC. Translated: CAWSPGTYEQYF.

The chain uses TRBV5-1 and TRBJ2-3; maybe TRBD1 (5 bases). Germline CDR1 reads SGHRS; CDR2 reads YFSETQ. The CDR3 totals 13 residues. V lost 4 bases, J lost 2 bases, and 8 bases lay in between. The CDR3 DNA reads as TGCGCCAGCAGCCCGGACAACACAGATACGCAGTATTTT. Protein sequence: CASSPDNTDTQYF.

The chain joins TRBV7-8 to TRBJ2-7, with D possibly being TRBD1 or TRBD2 (6 bases each). The V gene's germline CDR1 is SGHVS and CDR2 FQNEAQ. Trimming pared 5 bases from V and 0 bases from J, leaving 14 bases between. The CDR3 sequence is 15 residues long. Written as DNA, the CDR3 is TGTGCCAGCAGCCCCCGGGGGCCTAGCTCCTACGAGCAGTACTTC. It is translated as CASSPRGPSSYEQYF.

This clone was observed once. The rearrangement joins TRBV6-5 to TRBJ2-3; maybe TRBD1 (5 bases). Germline loops: CDR1 MNHEY, CDR2 SVGAGI. This CDR3 comprises 13 residues. V was clipped by 5 bases and J by 2 bases, with 8 bases between them. The CDR3 here is CASSEGDTDTQYF. In nucleotides, the CDR3 is TGTGCCAGCAGTGAAGGGGACACAGATACGCAGTATTTT.

The chain joins TRBV28 to TRBJ1-2; TRBD1 matches at 9 bases. V trimming: 5 bases; J trimming: 5 bases; junction bases outside the gene matches: 3. Germline CDR1 is MDHEN and CDR2 is SYDVKM. The CDR3 consists of 13 residues. CDR3 sequence reads: CASSLTGGYGYTF. CDR3 coding DNA: TGTGCCAGCAGTCTGACAGGGGGGTATGGCTACACCTTC.

This clone was found a few times. The chain uses TRBV9 and TRBJ1-2; D remains unclear. The V gene's germline CDR1 is SGDLS and CDR2 YYNGEE. V was cut by 0 bases and J by 7 bases, with 10 bases left in between. The CDR3 is made up of 13 amino acids. CDR3 sequence reads: CASSVGTIGGYTF. The CDR3 DNA reads as TGTGCCAGCAGCGTAGGGACTATTGGTGGCTACACCTTC.

The chain has TRBV6-6 and TRBJ2-7; D remains ambiguous. The CDR3 spans 13 residues. V was trimmed by 2 bases and J by 7 bases, leaving 12 bases between them. Germline loops: CDR1 MNHNY, CDR2 SVGAGI (reference sequence). The CDR3 sequence: CASSYPPTEEQYF. The CDR3 DNA follows: TGTGCCAGCAGTTACCCCCCGACCGAAGAGCAGTACTTC.

This clone was picked up one time. The chain couples TRBV6-5 to TRBJ1-2, with TRBD1 identical over 7 bases. This CDR3 spans 14 amino acids. CDR1 is MNHEY and CDR2 is SVGAGI in the germline V gene. V lost 5 bases, J lost 5 bases, and 8 bases stayed unmatched. This CDR3 reads CASSPPDRPYGYTF. Written as DNA, the CDR3 is TGTGCCAGCAGTCCACCGGACAGGCCATATGGCTACACCTTC.

V is TRBV7-9 and J is TRBJ2-5, with D perhaps TRBD1 or TRBD2 (5 bases each). Looked up from germline, CDR1 is SEHNR and CDR2 is FQNEAQ (reference sequence). V was pared by 5 bases and J by 1 base, with 20 bases between. The CDR3 loop spans 17 amino acids. CDR3 region: CASSRYTAGTAQETQYF. The CDR3 DNA sequence: TGTGCCAGCAGCCGCTACACCGCCGGGACGGCCCAAGAGACCCAGTACTTC.

The genes are TRBV10-3 and TRBJ2-7; D is uncertain. The CDR3 extends over 14 amino acids. Germline V gives CDR1 ENHRY, CDR2 SYGVKD. Deletions cut 10 bases from V and 2 bases from J, with 18 bases between. The CDR3 coding sequence is TGTGCCACGCCGGTTGGACGGACCCCCTACGAGCAGTACTTC. Its protein is CATPVGRTPYEQYF.

V is TRBV5-4 and J is TRBJ2-2; D is unclear. The germline V gene encodes CDR1 SGHNT and CDR2 YYREEE (reference sequence). This CDR3 comprises 16 residues. V gave up 0 bases and J gave up 7 bases, with 16 bases separating them. CDR3 residues: CASSLGSNKRGGELFF. In DNA form, the CDR3 reads TGTGCCAGCAGCTTGGGGTCTAACAAACGTGGCGGGGAGCTGTTTTTT.

The CDR3 DNA sequence: TGTGCCAGCAGCAGGCCGAGCACCGGGGAGCTGTTTTTT. Translating it yields CASSRPSTGELFF. This sequence joins TRBV4-2 and TRBJ2-2, with D hard to call. Per the germline V gene, CDR1 is LGHNA and CDR2 is YNFKEQ. V lost 5 bases and J lost 4, with 8 bases in between. The CDR3 is made up of 13 amino acids.

The chain carries TRBV28 and TRBJ2-3; 7 nucleotides line up with TRBD2. With 3 bases clipped from V and 2 bases from J, the junction kept 8 bases outside the gene matches. Germline V gene lookup returns CDR1 MDHEN and CDR2 SYDVKM. The CDR3 runs to 16 residues. The CDR3 is CASSLGGRLFTDTQYF. CDR3 nucleotide sequence: TGTGCCAGCAGTTTGGGGGGGAGACTCTTCACAGATACGCAGTATTTT.